These 23 T cell receptor beta chains were sequenced from one sample in a study of OX40 agonist ivuxolimab in advanced cancers. This table comes from immunoSEQ multiplex PCR, and its TCRdb copy is limited to in-frame clones, with some not included. The sample lists 75,000 to 90,000 clones, 80% to 95% occurring once. The sequenced sample was CD4+ or CD8+ T cells sorted from blood, obtained in a trial of the OX40 agonist ivuxolimab. The receptors derive from an adult with an advanced solid tumor such as melanoma, head and neck, liver or kidney cancer.

V usage is TRBV4-3 and J usage is TRBJ2-5, with TRBD1 matching 7 bases. The CDR3 has 16 residues. Looked up from germline, CDR1 is LGHNA and CDR2 is YSLEER. Losses at the gene ends were 3 bases for V and 2 bases for J; bases not matched to a gene: 9. CDR3 loop: CASSHLVDRDQETQYF. The CDR3 coding sequence is TGCGCCAGCAGCCACCTCGTAGACAGGGATCAAGAGACCCAGTACTTC.

The rearrangement links TRBV6-1 to TRBJ2-6; D is perhaps TRBD1 (5 bases). CDR1 is MNHNS and CDR2 is SASEGT in the germline V gene. The CDR3 runs 14 residues. The V end was cut by 3 bases, the J end by 9 bases, with 12 bases between. The CDR3 DNA sequence: TGTGCCAGCAGTGACGGGCAGGGTCTCAACGTCCTGACTTTC. Protein sequence: CASSDGQGLNVLTF.

The chain uses TRBV5-5 and TRBJ1-5; 9 bases map to TRBD1. The CDR3 is 15 amino acids. V dropped 5 bases and J dropped 5; count of bases not matched to a gene: 8. Germline CDR1 SGHKS, CDR2 YYEKEE (reference sequence). CDR3 protein: CASRAGTGLDQPQHF. CDR3 bases: TGTGCCAGCAGGGCCGGGACAGGGTTGGATCAGCCCCAGCATTTT.

The chain combines TRBV21-1 with TRBJ2-7; TRBD1 is taken as the D call from the table, unchecked against the DNA. TRBV21-1 is a pseudogene locus. The CDR3 is made up of 14 amino acids. In DNA form, the CDR3 reads TGTGCCAGCAGCAACCGGGACAGAGACTACGAGCAGTACTTC. It is translated as CASSNRDRDYEQYF.

The chain employs TRBV5-1 and TRBJ2-7; TRBD1 agrees at 10 bases. This CDR3 contains 16 residues. J lost 3 bases, V lost 5 bases, and 11 bases had no gene match. Germline CDR1 and CDR2: SGHRS and YFSETQ. The CDR3 nucleotides are TGCGCCAGCAGACTCGGGGACAGGGGTTCTTACTACGAGCAGTACTTC. This gives the protein CASRLGDRGSYYEQYF.

The chain links TRBV7-3 to TRBJ2-2, with D tentatively TRBD1 (6 bases). V was cut by 3 bases and J by 0 bases, with 11 bases left in between. The CDR3 sequence is 16 residues long. CDR1 and CDR2 from the germline V gene are SGHTA and FQGTGA. The CDR3 is CASSLFRGPNTGELFF. For the CDR3, the DNA is TGTGCCAGCAGCTTGTTCAGGGGCCCGAACACCGGGGAGCTGTTTTTT.

The count of this clone is one. The chain joins TRBV5-1 to TRBJ2-7, with a possible D match to TRBD2 (6 bases). This CDR3 is 14 amino acids long. V gave up 4 bases and J gave up 1 base, with 12 bases separating them. Looked up from germline, CDR1 is SGHRS and CDR2 is YFSETQ. The DNA of the CDR3 is TGCGCCAGCAGCCCGTTGGGGGGTTCCTACGAGCAGTACTTC. This encodes CASSPLGGSYEQYF.

The chain employs TRBV27 and TRBJ1-2; the D is unclear. The CDR3 spans 13 residues. The ends were cut back, 3 bases at V and 2 bases at J, with 7 bases in the middle. In germline, CDR1 is MNHEY, CDR2 SMNVEV (reference sequence). The CDR3: CASSFRENYGYTF. The CDR3 nucleotides read TGTGCCAGCAGTTTTCGAGAGAACTATGGCTACACCTTC.

This chain joins TRBV5-1 and TRBJ2-3, with TRBD2 matching 7 bases. CDR1 and CDR2 (germline): SGHRS, YFSETQ. J gave up 5 bases and V 4 bases, and 13 bases lay outside the gene matches. This CDR3 has 16 amino acids. The CDR3 sequence is CASSLMASGAQDTQYF. Here the CDR3 DNA reads TGCGCCAGCAGCCTGATGGCTAGCGGAGCTCAAGATACGCAGTATTTT.

The chain combines TRBV7-9 with TRBJ1-1; D is ambiguous. This CDR3 contains 14 residues. Germline V gene lookup returns CDR1 SEHNR and CDR2 FQNEAQ (reference sequence). Trimming removed 7 bases at V and 2 bases at J, with 14 bases between. In nucleotides, the CDR3 is TGTGCCAGCACCCCATGGCAGGTAAACACTGAAGCTTTCTTT. It encodes CASTPWQVNTEAFF. The full variable domain, with the rest looked up from reference TRBV7-9 and TRBJ1-1, is DTGVSQNPRHKITKRGQNVTFRCDPISEHNRLYWYRQTLGQGPEFLTYFQNEAQLEKSRLLSDRFSAERPKGSFSTLEIQRTEQGDSAMYLCASTPWQVNTEAFFGQGTRLTVV.

The chain combines TRBV5-1 with TRBJ2-3, with D perhaps TRBD2 (6 bases). The germline CDR1 and CDR2 sequences are SGHRS and YFSETQ. The CDR3 length is 14 residues. V was clipped by 4 bases and J by 2 bases, with 11 bases between them. In nucleotides, the CDR3 is TGCGCCAGCAGCCGACTAGGGCCCACAGATACGCAGTATTTT. Translation: CASSRLGPTDTQYF.

This chain connects TRBV7-2 to TRBJ2-7, with TRBD2 matching over 12 bases. This CDR3 has 15 amino acids. The junction had 2 bases not matched to a gene; V was cut back by 3 bases and J by 2 bases. Germline values: CDR1 SGHTA, CDR2 FQGNSA. CDR3 loop: CASSLLAGGTYEQYF. The CDR3 DNA reads TGTGCCAGCAGCTTGCTAGCGGGAGGGACCTACGAGCAGTACTTC. Filled out from reference TRBV7-2 and TRBJ2-7, the complete variable domain reads GAGVSQSPSNKVTEKGKDVELRCDPISGHTALYWYRQSLGQGLEFLIYFQGNSAPDKSGLPSDRFSAERTGGSVSTLTIQRTQQEDSAVYLCASSLLAGGTYEQYFGPGTRLTVT.

The chain employs TRBV29-1 and TRBJ2-1, with TRBD2 identical over 10 bases. After removal of 6 bases from V and 6 bases from J, the junction contained 8 bases not matched to a gene. This CDR3 has 14 residues. CDR1 and CDR2 from the germline V gene are SQVTM and ANQGSEA. The chain's CDR3 is CSVTRTSGPNEQFF. The CDR3 region has the DNA TGCAGCGTGACCCGGACTAGCGGACCCAATGAGCAGTTCTTC.

This chain uses TRBV19 with TRBJ1-2, with 8 positions matching TRBD1. J lost 8 bases, V lost 8 bases, and 7 bases had no gene match. Germline V gene data show CDR1 as LNHDA and CDR2 as SQIVND (reference sequence). The CDR3 totals 12 residues. The CDR3 nucleotides are TGTGCCAGTTCAAGACAGGGGATCGGCTACACCTTC. Translation: CASSRQGIGYTF.

The CDR3 nucleotides read TGTGCCAGCAGCCGCCGCGGGACTTCGACTAATGAAAAACTGTTTTTT. Translation: CASSRRGTSTNEKLFF. The rearrangement joins TRBV11-2 to TRBJ1-4, with TRBD1 as a possible D gene (5 bases). Trimming shortened V by 5 bases and J by 2 bases, and 15 bases separated the two germline ends. Germline V gives CDR1 SGHAT, CDR2 FQNNGV. The CDR3 is 16 residues long.

This chain joins TRBV6-1 and TRBJ1-4, with D possibly TRBD1 on 5 matching bases. Germline V lookup: CDR1 MNHNS, CDR2 SASEGT. Trimming cost V 6 bases and J 8 bases, with 16 bases left between them. There are 14 residues in the CDR3. The CDR3 here is CASSPTGGGEKLFF. CDR3 DNA: TGTGCCAGCAGCCCGACGGGCGGGGGGGAAAAACTGTTTTTT.

The genes are TRBV2 and TRBJ2-5, with TRBD1 as a possible D gene (6 bases). This CDR3 contains 16 residues. Germline V gives CDR1 SNHLY, CDR2 FYNNEI. Trimming shortened V by 7 bases and J by 1 base, and 19 bases separated the two germline ends. The CDR3 nucleotides are TGTGCCAGCACCACACAGGGATTTTCGCTCCAAGAGACCCAGTACTTC. This encodes CASTTQGFSLQETQYF.

The chain joins TRBV30 to TRBJ2-1, with D maybe TRBD2 (5 bases). Germline loops: CDR1 GTSNPN, CDR2 SVGIG (reference sequence). The CDR3 totals 13 residues. V was shortened by 3 bases and J by 8 bases, with 14 bases between the two germline ends. The CDR3 nucleotides read TGTGCCTGGAGCCGAGGGAGTGGGCATGAGCAGTTCTTC. It specifies CAWSRGSGHEQFF. Complete variable domain (other parts from reference TRBV30 and TRBJ2-1): SQTIHQWPATLVQPVGSPLSLECTVEGTSNPNLYWYRQAAGRGLQLLFYSVGIGQISSEVPQNLSASRPQDRQFILSSKKLLLSDSGFYLCAWSRGSGHEQFFGPGTRLTVL.

The genes are TRBV5-6 and TRBJ1-2; a weak D match, TRBD1 (5 bases). The CDR3 length is 14 residues. The V gene lost 3 bases and the J gene lost 3 bases, with 12 bases spanning the gap. Germline lookup yields CDR1 SGHDT and CDR2 YYEEEE. The CDR3 loop reads CASSSMGPHYGYTF. DNA of the CDR3: TGTGCCAGCAGCTCGATGGGACCCCACTATGGCTACACCTTC.

The J gene is TRBJ1-1, the V gene TRBV27; possible D gene TRBD1, 6 bases. This CDR3 is 16 amino acids long. Germline CDR1 is MNHEY and CDR2 is SMNVEV (reference sequence). V was shortened by 5 bases and J by 2 bases, with 18 bases between the two germline ends. CDR3 nucleotide sequence: TGTGCCAGCAGTCGAACAGCGGGGGCCGGAAACACTGAAGCTTTCTTT. It is translated as CASSRTAGAGNTEAFF.

This sequence joins TRBV5-1 and TRBJ1-1; the D is unclear. V dropped 1 base and J dropped 4 bases, with 11 bases sitting between them. Germline V CDR1 and CDR2: SGHRS, YFSETQ. This CDR3 is built from 14 residues. The CDR3 protein is CASSLNPGSTEAFF. DNA for the CDR3: TGCGCCAGCAGCTTGAACCCGGGGAGCACTGAAGCTTTCTTT.

V usage is TRBV7-2 and J usage is TRBJ2-3; 7 bases align to TRBD2. CDR3 length equals 14 residues. From germline, CDR1 is SGHTA and CDR2 FQGNSA. After removal of 3 bases from V and 5 bases from J, the junction contained 5 bases not matched to a gene. The CDR3 DNA reads as TGTGCCAGCAGCTTGGGCGGGAGTAAAGATACGCAGTATTTT. This encodes CASSLGGSKDTQYF.

This clone was detected only once. V is TRBV28 and J is TRBJ2-2, with 8 bases matching TRBD1. J gave up 8 bases and V 7 bases, and 6 bases lay outside the gene matches. This CDR3 has 13 amino acids. Germline V gene sequence: CDR1 MDHEN, CDR2 SYDVKM. This CDR3 is CASMFQGAGELFF. DNA for the CDR3: TGTGCCAGCATGTTTCAGGGGGCGGGGGAGCTGTTTTTT.